This TCR beta chain was documented in a study of T cell repertoires in cytomegalovirus infection. The overall study: Public TCR beta signature analysis indicated the presence of both CMV infection and matching HLA type. General study findings and limits: CMV carriers with the relevant HLA were identified by cumulative public TCR beta family frequency. Dominant in the ex vivo response were TCR beta clonotypes restricted by HLA-C and specific for CMV.

MiXCR was run by TCRdb on the reads, yielding one entry per CDR3 protein. This sample has some 200,000 distinct CDR3 sequences, with roughly a fifth found just once. V gave up 0 bases and J gave up 3 bases, with 12 bases separating them. Germline CDR1 is MNHEY and CDR2 is SVGAGI. CDR3 length: 15 amino acids. With respect to this clonotype: Its target is not known.

The TCR comes from a human donor in good health (CMV status not recorded). Some clones in this sample may be carry-over from other donors' samples. Sequences were obtained from PBMCs. This chain links TRBV6-5 with TRBJ2-7, with D possibly matching TRBD1 (7 bases). The CDR3 coding sequence is TGTGCCAGCAGTTACTCTCCAGGGGGAGGCTACGAGCAGTACTTC. Translated: CASSYSPGGGYEQYF.